These T cell receptor beta chains were read from a single sample in a study of blood T cell repertoires in COVID-19. Measured with immunoSEQ multiplex PCR; TCRdb has only the in-frame clones, and not every one. The repertoire holds about 250,000 clones, roughly 86% seen once, with around 1.7% in the top ten. The specimen was peripheral blood. These receptors originate from a woman aged 55 to 70 who had recovered from COVID-19. The CDR3 runs from the conserved cysteine through the conserved F or W. A D gene is named only where the DNA matches it firmly. A clone size is listed for some rows: how often the clone was seen (once, few, many), or a class if it is expanded.

TRBD1	TRBJ1-5	TRBV10-2	once	CASSESAGGSHQPQHF	TGCGCCAGCAGTGAGTCAGCAGGGGGATCCCACCAGCCCCAGCATTTT
TRBD1	TRBJ2-7	TRBV12-3/TRBV12-4	NA	CASNLRGRGEQYF	TGTGCCAGCAACTTAAGGGGGCGCGGAGAGCAGTACTTC
TRBD1	TRBJ1-5	TRBV28	once	CASSRRGDRVRQPQHF	TGTGCCAGCAGCCGCCGGGGGGACAGGGTTCGTCAGCCCCAGCATTTT
TRBD1	TRBJ2-2	TRBV7-9	NA	CASSPDRGSLLNTGELFF	TGTGCCAGCAGTCCGGACAGGGGATCTCTCCTTAACACCGGGGAGCTGTTTTTT
TRBD2	TRBJ2-3	TRBV6-5	NA	CASRPLAGASDTQYF	TGTGCCAGCAGACCTTTAGCGGGGGCCTCAGATACGCAGTATTTT
TRBD2	TRBJ2-2	TRBV5-1	once	CASRTSGANTGELFF	TGCGCCAGCAGGACTAGCGGGGCGAACACCGGGGAGCTGTTTTTT
TRBD1	TRBJ1-6	TRBV28	few	CASSWTGEAYNSPLHF	TGTGCCAGCAGCTGGACAGGGGAGGCCTATAATTCACCCCTCCACTTT
NA	TRBJ2-3	TRBV19	NA	CASSTGRQPTLDTQYF	TGTGCCAGTAGTACCGGCCGACAGCCAACGCTAGATACGCAGTATTTT
TRBD1	TRBJ2-3	TRBV10-3	NA	CAIRPPGQAPDTQYF	TGTGCCATCAGACCACCGGGACAGGCACCAGATACGCAGTATTTT
NA	TRBJ2-5	TRBV15	NA	CATSLLGLNLGETQYF	TGTGCCACCAGCCTATTGGGACTCAACCTTGGGGAGACCCAGTACTTC
NA	TRBJ2-1	TRBV6-5	NA	CASSYSGGRYNEQFF	TGTGCCAGCAGTTACTCGGGGGGGCGTTACAATGAGCAGTTCTTC
NA	TRBJ1-1	TRBV23-1	NA	CASETGRNTEAFF	TGCGCCAGCGAAACAGGACGGAACACTGAAGCTTTCTTT
NA	TRBJ2-7	TRBV5-1	NA	CASSLLTGHLYEQYF	TGCGCCAGCAGCTTGCTCACAGGGCACCTCTACGAGCAGTACTTC
NA	TRBJ1-5	TRBV6-5	NA	CASRQTSGAQPQHF	TGTGCCAGCAGACAAACGTCGGGAGCTCAGCCCCAGCATTTT
NA	TRBJ2-3	TRBV6-1	NA	CASSEARQGTQYF	TGTGCCAGCAGTGAAGCCCGGCAGGGCACGCAGTATTTT
TRBD2	TRBJ2-7	TRBV7-8	NA	CASSQNLRDYYEQYF	TGTGCCAGCAGCCAAAATCTCAGGGACTACTACGAGCAGTACTTC
TRBD2	TRBJ2-5	TRBV5-6	NA	CASRRLAGAFQETQYF	TGTGCCAGCAGGCGACTAGCGGGGGCCTTCCAAGAGACCCAGTACTTC
TRBD1	TRBJ1-5	TRBV6-2/TRBV6-3	NA	CASSYTTGLGNQPQHF	TGTGCCAGCAGTTACACGACAGGGCTGGGCAATCAGCCCCAGCATTTT
TRBD2	TRBJ2-3	TRBV5-6	NA	CASSSKTSGGTDTQYF	TGTGCCAGCAGCTCCAAGACTAGCGGGGGCACAGATACGCAGTATTTT
NA	TRBJ2-7	TRBV5-4	NA	CASSLVGGNEQYF	TGTGCCAGCAGCTTGGTGGGCGGGAACGAGCAGTACTTC
TRBD1	TRBJ2-6	TRBV5-1	NA	CASSSGGSGANVLTF	TGCGCCAGCAGCTCAGGGGGATCCGGGGCCAACGTCCTGACTTTC
NA	TRBJ2-3	TRBV5-4	once	CASSPDPGGNTQYF	TGTGCCAGCAGCCCGGACCCCGGGGGAAATACGCAGTATTTT
TRBD2	TRBJ2-3	TRBV11-2	NA	CASRARTSGGSDTQYF	TGTGCCAGCAGAGCCCGGACTAGCGGGGGGTCAGATACGCAGTATTTT
NA	TRBJ2-3	TRBV15	NA	CATSRDRGGPPPTDTQYF	TGTGCCACCAGCAGAGATAGGGGGGGGCCCCCTCCCACAGATACGCAGTATTTT
TRBD1	TRBJ1-3	TRBV28	NA	CASSLGVQGGGSGNTIYF	TGTGCCAGCAGCTTGGGGGTACAGGGGGGCGGTAGTGGAAACACCATATATTTT
TRBD2	TRBJ2-1	TRBV19	NA	CASSTSRRGTFYNEQFF	TGTGCCAGTAGTACCTCTCGGCGGGGGACCTTCTACAATGAGCAGTTCTTC
NA	TRBJ2-3	TRBV3-1/TRBV3-2	NA	CASSLTSNTQYF	TGTGCCAGCAGCCTTACTAGCAATACGCAGTATTTT
TRBD1	TRBJ1-6	TRBV4-2	NA	CASSQDRRQGAHYNSPLHF	TGTGCCAGCAGCCAAGATAGGAGGCAGGGGGCCCATTATAATTCACCCCTCCACTTT
TRBD2	TRBJ2-7	TRBV27	NA	CASGLAGEAYEQYF	TGTGCCAGCGGCCTAGCGGGAGAAGCCTACGAGCAGTACTTC
NA	TRBJ1-2	TRBV4-2	NA	CASSQGAGVYGYTF	TGTGCCAGCAGCCAAGGTGCGGGGGTATATGGCTACACCTTC
TRBD1	TRBJ2-7	TRBV14	NA	CASSLRTGEVYEQYF	TGTGCCAGCAGCCTTCGGACAGGGGAGGTCTACGAGCAGTACTTC
TRBD1	TRBJ1-1	TRBV29-1	once	CSGDRVNTEAFF	TGCAGCGGGGACAGGGTGAACACTGAAGCTTTCTTT
NA	TRBJ1-1	TRBV7-9	NA	CASSLASPEAFF	TGTGCCAGCAGCTTAGCGAGCCCTGAAGCTTTCTTT
TRBD1	TRBJ2-1	TRBV7-9	NA	CASSPRQGELASYNEQFF	TGTGCCAGCAGCCCACGACAGGGGGAGCTGGCCTCCTACAATGAGCAGTTCTTC
NA	TRBJ1-1	TRBV28	NA	CASSWTADTEAFF	TGTGCCAGCAGTTGGACAGCGGACACTGAAGCTTTCTTT
TRBD1	TRBJ2-1	TRBV10-1	NA	CASSDRDRVPEQFF	TGCGCCAGCAGTGACAGGGACAGGGTACCTGAGCAGTTCTTC
NA	TRBJ2-1	TRBV12-3/TRBV12-4	NA	CASTPGGVNEQFF	TGTGCCAGCACCCCGGGGGGCGTCAATGAGCAGTTCTTC
NA	TRBJ2-2	TRBV11-1	NA	CASSFRSANTGELFF	TGTGCCAGCAGCTTTCGTAGTGCGAACACCGGGGAGCTGTTTTTT
TRBD2	TRBJ2-7	TRBV12-3/TRBV12-4	NA	CASGKGLAFEQYF	TGTGCCAGCGGAAAGGGACTAGCGTTCGAGCAGTACTTC
NA	TRBJ1-1	TRBV27	few	CASSWGVGFMNTEAFF	TGTGCCAGCAGTTGGGGAGTGGGGTTTATGAACACTGAAGCTTTCTTT
NA	TRBJ1-1	TRBV28	NA	CASSLRGGKTEAFF	TGTGCCAGCAGTTTAAGGGGGGGGAAGACTGAAGCTTTCTTT
NA	TRBJ2-7	TRBV19	NA	CASSMGPLNSYEQYF	TGTGCCAGTAGTATGGGGCCCTTAAACTCCTACGAGCAGTACTTC
NA	TRBJ2-1	TRBV12-1	once	CASSFLPGGASYNEQFF	TGTGCCAGCAGCTTCCTCCCCGGGGGGGCTTCCTACAATGAGCAGTTCTTC
NA	TRBJ2-7	TRBV2	NA	CASSVDRGNKQYF	TGTGCCAGCAGTGTAGACCGGGGGAACAAGCAGTACTTC